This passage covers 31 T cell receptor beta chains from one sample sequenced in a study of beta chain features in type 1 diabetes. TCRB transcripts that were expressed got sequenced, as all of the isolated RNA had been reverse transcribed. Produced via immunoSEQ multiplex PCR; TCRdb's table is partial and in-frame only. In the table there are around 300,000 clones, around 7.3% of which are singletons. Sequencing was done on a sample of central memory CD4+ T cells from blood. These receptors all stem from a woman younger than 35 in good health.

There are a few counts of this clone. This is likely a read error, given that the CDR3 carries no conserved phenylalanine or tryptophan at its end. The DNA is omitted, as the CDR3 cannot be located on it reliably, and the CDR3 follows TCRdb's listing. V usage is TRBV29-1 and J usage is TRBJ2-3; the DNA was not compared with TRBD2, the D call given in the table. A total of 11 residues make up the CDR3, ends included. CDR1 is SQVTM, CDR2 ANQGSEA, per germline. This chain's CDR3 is CSVEGGRGLAV.

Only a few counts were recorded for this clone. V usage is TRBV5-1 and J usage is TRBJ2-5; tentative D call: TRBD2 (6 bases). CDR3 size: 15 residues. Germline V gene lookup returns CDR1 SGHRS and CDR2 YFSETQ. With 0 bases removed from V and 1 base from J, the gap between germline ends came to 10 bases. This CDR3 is CASSLAAGTQETQYF. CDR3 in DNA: TGCGCCAGCAGCTTGGCCGCGGGAACCCAAGAGACCCAGTACTTC. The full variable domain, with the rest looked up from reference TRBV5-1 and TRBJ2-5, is KAGVTQTPRYLIKTRGQQVTLSCSPISGHRSVSWYQQTPGQGLQFLFEYFSETQRNKGNFPGRFSGRQFSNSRSEMNVSTLELGDSALYLCASSLAAGTQETQYFGPGTRLLVL.

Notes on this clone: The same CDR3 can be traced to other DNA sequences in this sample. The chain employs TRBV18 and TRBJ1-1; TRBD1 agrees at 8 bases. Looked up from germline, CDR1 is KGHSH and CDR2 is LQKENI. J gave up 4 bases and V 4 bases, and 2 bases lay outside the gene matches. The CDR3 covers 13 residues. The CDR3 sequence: CASSRDRLTEAFF. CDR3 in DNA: TGTGCCAGCTCACGGGACAGGCTCACTGAAGCTTTCTTT. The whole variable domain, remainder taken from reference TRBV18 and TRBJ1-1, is NAGVMQNPRHLVRRRGQEARLRCSPMKGHSHVYWYRQLPEEGLKFMVYLQKENIIDESGMPKERFSAEFPKEGPSILRIQQVVRGDSAAYFCASSRDRLTEAFFGQGTRLTVV.

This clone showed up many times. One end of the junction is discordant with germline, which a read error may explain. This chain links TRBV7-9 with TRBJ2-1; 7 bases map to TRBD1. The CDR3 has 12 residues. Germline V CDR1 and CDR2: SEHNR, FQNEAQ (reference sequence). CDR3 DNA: TGTGCCAGCAGCTCGGGTTCTGGGACAGAACTCTTC. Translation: CASSSGSGTELF.

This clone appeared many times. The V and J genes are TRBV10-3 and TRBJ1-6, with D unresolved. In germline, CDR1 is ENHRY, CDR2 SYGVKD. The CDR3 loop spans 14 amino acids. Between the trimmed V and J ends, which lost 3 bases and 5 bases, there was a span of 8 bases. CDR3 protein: CAISDNKDNSPLHF. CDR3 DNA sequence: TGTGCCATCAGTGATAACAAGGATAATTCACCCCTCCACTTT.

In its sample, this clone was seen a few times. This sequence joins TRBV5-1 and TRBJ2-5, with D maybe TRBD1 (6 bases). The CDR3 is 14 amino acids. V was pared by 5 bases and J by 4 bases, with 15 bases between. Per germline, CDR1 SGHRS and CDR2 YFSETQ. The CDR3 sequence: CASSYPGQTETQYF. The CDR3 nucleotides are TGCGCCAGCAGTTATCCCGGACAGACAGAGACCCAGTACTTC.

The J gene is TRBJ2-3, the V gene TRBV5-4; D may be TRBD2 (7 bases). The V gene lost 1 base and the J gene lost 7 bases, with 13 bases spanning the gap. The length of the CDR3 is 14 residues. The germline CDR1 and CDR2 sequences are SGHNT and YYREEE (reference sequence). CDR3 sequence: CASSLKDSGNTQYF. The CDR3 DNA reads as TGTGCCAGCAGCTTGAAGGACAGCGGGAATACGCAGTATTTT.

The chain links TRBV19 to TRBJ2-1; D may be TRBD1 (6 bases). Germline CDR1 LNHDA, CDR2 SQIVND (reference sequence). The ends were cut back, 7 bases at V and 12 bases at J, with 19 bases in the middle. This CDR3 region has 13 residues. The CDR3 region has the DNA TGTGCCAGTAATCTACAGGGTGAGGGTCGGCAGTTCTTC. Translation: CASNLQGEGRQFF.

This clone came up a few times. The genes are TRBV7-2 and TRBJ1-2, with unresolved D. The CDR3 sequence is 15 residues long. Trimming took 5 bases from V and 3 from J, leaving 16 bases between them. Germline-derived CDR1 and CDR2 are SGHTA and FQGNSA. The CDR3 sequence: CASSPPRNRYYGYTF. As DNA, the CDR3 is TGTGCCAGCAGCCCCCCACGGAATCGGTACTATGGCTACACCTTC.

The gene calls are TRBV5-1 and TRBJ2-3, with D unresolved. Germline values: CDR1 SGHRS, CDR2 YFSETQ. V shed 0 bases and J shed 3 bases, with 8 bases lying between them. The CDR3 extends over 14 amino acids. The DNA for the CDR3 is TGCGCCAGCAGCTTGGAAGTCGAGACAGATACGCAGTATTTT. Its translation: CASSLEVETDTQYF. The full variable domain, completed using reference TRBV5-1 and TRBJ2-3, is KAGVTQTPRYLIKTRGQQVTLSCSPISGHRSVSWYQQTPGQGLQFLFEYFSETQRNKGNFPGRFSGRQFSNSRSEMNVSTLELGDSALYLCASSLEVETDTQYFGPGTRLTVL.

CDR3 in amino acids: CASSEGYRETQYF. CDR3 coding DNA: TGTGCCAGCAGCGAGGGGTATAGGGAGACCCAGTACTTC. This chain connects TRBV9 to TRBJ2-5; D possibly corresponds to TRBD1 (5 bases). The germline CDR1 and CDR2 sequences are SGDLS and YYNGEE. This CDR3 contains 13 residues. Trimming took off 3 bases at V and 5 bases at J, with 11 bases between the two ends. Looking up the rest from reference TRBV9 and TRBJ2-5 gives the full variable domain: DSGVTQTPKHLITATGQRVTLRCSPRSGDLSVYWYQQSLDQGLQFLIQYYNGEERAKGNILERFSAQQFPDLHSELNLSSLELGDSALYFCASSEGYRETQYFGPGTRLLVL.

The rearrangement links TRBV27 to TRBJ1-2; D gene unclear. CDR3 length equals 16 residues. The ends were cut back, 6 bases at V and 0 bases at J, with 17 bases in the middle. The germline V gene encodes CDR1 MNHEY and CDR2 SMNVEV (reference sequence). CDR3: CASSYFRGSANYGYTF. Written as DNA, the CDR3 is TGTGCCAGCAGCTATTTCCGGGGATCAGCTAACTATGGCTACACCTTC.

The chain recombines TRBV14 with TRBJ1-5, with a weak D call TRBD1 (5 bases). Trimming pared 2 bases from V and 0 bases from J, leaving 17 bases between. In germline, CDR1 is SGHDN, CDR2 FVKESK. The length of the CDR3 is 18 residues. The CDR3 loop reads CASSQIPGRPYSNQPQHF. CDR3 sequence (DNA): TGTGCCAGCAGCCAAATCCCGGGACGGCCTTATAGCAATCAGCCCCAGCATTTT.

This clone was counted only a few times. CDR3 protein: CAWPRTDDRGLPGGYTF. CDR3 nucleotides: TGTGCCTGGCCCCGAACCGACGACAGGGGACTCCCGGGTGGCTACACCTTC. The genes are TRBV30 and TRBJ1-2; 8 positions match TRBD1. Germline V gene data show CDR1 as GTSNPN and CDR2 as SVGIG (reference sequence). The CDR3 is made up of 17 amino acids. The ends lost 5 bases at V and 7 bases at J; junction bases unmatched: 21.

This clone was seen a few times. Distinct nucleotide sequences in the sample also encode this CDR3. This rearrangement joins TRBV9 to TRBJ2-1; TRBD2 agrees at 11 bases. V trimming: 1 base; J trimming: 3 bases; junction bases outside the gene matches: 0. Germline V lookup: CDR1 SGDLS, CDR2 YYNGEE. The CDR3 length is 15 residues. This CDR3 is CASSVTSGSYNEQFF. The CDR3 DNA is TGTGCCAGCAGCGTAACTAGCGGGAGCTACAATGAGCAGTTCTTC.

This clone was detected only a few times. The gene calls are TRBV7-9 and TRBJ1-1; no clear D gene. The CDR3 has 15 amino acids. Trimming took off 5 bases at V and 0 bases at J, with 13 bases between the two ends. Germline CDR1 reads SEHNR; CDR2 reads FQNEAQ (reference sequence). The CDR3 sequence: CASSLGGPMNTEAFF. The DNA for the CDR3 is TGTGCCAGCAGCCTAGGAGGCCCTATGAACACTGAAGCTTTCTTT.

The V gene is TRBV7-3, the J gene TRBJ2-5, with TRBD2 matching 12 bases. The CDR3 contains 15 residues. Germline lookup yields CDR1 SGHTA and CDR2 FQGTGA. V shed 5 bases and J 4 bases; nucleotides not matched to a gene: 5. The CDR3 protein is CASSAGLAGSETQYF. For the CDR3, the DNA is TGTGCCAGCAGCGCCGGACTAGCGGGATCAGAGACCCAGTACTTC.

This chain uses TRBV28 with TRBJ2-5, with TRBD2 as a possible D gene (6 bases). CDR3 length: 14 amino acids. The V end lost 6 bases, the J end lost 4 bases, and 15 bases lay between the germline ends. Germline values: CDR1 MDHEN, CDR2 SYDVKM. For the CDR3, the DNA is TGTGCCAGCAGCCCGAGCGGGCCCAGAGAGACCCAGTACTTC. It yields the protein CASSPSGPRETQYF.

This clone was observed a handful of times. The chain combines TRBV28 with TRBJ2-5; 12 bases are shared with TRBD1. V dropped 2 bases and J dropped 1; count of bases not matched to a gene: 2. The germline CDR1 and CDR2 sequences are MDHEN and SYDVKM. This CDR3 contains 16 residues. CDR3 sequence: CASSLAGQGAQETQYF. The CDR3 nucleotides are TGTGCCAGCAGTTTAGCGGGACAGGGGGCCCAAGAGACCCAGTACTTC.

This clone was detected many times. CDR3 protein: CASRLGSTTDTQYF. The CDR3, as DNA: TGTGCCAGCAGACTCGGTTCGACCACAGATACGCAGTATTTT. The rearrangement links TRBV7-2 to TRBJ2-3; no clear D gene. CDR1 and CDR2 from the germline V gene are SGHTA and FQGNSA. With 6 bases removed from V and 2 bases from J, the gap between germline ends came to 12 bases. This CDR3 is 14 amino acids long.

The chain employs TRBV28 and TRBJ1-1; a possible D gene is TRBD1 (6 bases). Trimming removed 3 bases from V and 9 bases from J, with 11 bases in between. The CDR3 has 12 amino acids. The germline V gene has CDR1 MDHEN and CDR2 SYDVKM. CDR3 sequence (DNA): TGTGCCAGCAGTTTCAGGGGAGGGAAAGCTTTCTTT. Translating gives CASSFRGGKAFF.

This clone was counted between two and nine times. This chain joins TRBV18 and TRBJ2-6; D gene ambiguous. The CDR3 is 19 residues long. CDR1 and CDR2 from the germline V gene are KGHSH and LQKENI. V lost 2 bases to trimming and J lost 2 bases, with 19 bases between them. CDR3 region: CASSPIRQKALTGANVLTF. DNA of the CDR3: TGTGCCAGCTCACCAATTAGGCAGAAAGCTTTGACTGGGGCCAACGTCCTGACTTTC. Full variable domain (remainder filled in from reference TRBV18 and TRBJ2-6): NAGVMQNPRHLVRRRGQEARLRCSPMKGHSHVYWYRQLPEEGLKFMVYLQKENIIDESGMPKERFSAEFPKEGPSILRIQQVVRGDSAAYFCASSPIRQKALTGANVLTFGAGSRLTVL.

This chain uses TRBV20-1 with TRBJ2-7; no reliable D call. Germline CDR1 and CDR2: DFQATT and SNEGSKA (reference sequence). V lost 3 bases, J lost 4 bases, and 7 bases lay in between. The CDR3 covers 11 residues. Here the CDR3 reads CSASNIYEQYF. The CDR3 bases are TGCAGTGCTAGCAACATTTACGAGCAGTACTTC.

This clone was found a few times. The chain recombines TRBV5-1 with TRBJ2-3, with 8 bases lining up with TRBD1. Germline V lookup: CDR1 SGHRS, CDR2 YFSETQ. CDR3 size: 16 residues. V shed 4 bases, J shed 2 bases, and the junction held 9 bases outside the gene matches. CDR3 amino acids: CASSDSQGADTDTQYF. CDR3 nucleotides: TGCGCCAGCAGCGACTCCCAGGGGGCCGACACAGATACGCAGTATTTT.

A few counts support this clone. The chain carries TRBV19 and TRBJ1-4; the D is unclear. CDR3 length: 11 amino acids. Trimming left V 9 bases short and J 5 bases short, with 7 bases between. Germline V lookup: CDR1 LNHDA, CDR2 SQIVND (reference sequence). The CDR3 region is CASHKNEKLFF. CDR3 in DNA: TGTGCCAGCCACAAAAATGAAAAACTGTTTTTT.

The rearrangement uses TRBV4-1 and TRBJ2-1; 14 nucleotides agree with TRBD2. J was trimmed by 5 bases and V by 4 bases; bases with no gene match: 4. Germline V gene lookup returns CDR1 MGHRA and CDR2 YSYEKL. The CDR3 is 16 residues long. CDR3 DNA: TGCGCCAGCAGCCTACTGGGACTAGCGGGGGACAATGAGCAGTTCTTC. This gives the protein CASSLLGLAGDNEQFF.

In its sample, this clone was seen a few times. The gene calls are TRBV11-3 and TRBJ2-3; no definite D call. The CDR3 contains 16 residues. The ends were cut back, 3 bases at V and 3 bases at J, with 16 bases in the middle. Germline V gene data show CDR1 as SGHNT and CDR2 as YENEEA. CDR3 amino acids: CASSFSGHKGTDTQYF. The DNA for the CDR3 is TGTGCCAGCAGCTTCTCGGGCCACAAGGGAACAGATACGCAGTATTTT.

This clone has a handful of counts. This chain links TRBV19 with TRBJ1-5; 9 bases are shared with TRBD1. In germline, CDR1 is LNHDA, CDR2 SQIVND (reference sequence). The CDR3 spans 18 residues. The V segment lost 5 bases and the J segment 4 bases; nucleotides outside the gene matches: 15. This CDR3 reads CASSSPPGTGQWNQPQHF. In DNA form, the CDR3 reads TGTGCCAGTAGTTCCCCTCCCGGGACAGGGCAATGGAATCAGCCCCAGCATTTT.

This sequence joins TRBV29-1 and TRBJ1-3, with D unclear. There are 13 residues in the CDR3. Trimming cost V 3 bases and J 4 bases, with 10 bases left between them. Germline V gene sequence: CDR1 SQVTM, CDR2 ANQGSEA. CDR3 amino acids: CSVDAGQGNTIYF. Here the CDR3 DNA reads TGCAGCGTTGACGCGGGCCAGGGAAACACCATATATTTT.

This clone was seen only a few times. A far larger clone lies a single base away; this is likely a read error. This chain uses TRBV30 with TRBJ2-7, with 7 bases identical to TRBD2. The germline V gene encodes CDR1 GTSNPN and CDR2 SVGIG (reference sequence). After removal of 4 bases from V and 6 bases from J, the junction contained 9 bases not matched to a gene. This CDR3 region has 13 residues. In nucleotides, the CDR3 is TGTGCCTGGACGGGGGGTTGCCGTGGCGAGCAGTACTTC. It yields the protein CAWTGGCRGEQYF.

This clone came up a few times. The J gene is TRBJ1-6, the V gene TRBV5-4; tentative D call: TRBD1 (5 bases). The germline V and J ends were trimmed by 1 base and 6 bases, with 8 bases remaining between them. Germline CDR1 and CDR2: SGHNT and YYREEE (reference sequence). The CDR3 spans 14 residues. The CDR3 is CASSLNQGNSPLHF. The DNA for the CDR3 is TGTGCCAGCAGCTTGAATCAGGGTAATTCACCCCTCCACTTT.